This T cell receptor beta chain was recovered during a study of blood T cell repertoires in COVID-19 (dated by TCRdb to the early 2020s). Some background on the complete study: Samples from collaborators originated in the United States, Italy and Spain and spanned both the acute and convalescent phases of COVID-19. The prospective study material was composed of cDNA or gDNA derived from T cells, B-cell-depleted T cells, or PBMCs. Subjects who had been exposed to COVID-19, were actively infected with it, or had recovered from it provided the deeply sampled blood TCRbeta repertoires that made up the dataset. The repertoires were released in a freely available public database intended as a resource for research on the immune response to SARS-CoV-2. The samples were drawn from two sources: the first 160 participants of the ongoing ImmuneRACE study, and 950 to 1,500 subjects contributed by 6 global collaborators. Nearly every sample came with metadata listing a de-identified subject ID, COVID-19 status, age in years and sex. Where available, HLA class I and class II types were taken from metadata supplied by the sample provider and were not determined by assay-based typing.

Remarks on this clone: Its cognate antigen has yet to be identified. It has no much larger one-base neighbor in the sample; base qualities were not kept.

Overall study results and their limits: The quantity of clinical and demographic metadata differed by source and by participant and was supplied without curation.

The immunoSEQ Assay, a bias-controlled multiplex PCR, was used to amplify TCRbeta CDR3 regions from genomic DNA. Under the source paper's analysis protocol: Nucleated cell counts per sample were estimated from amplification of reference gene primers within the assay. To quantify the absolute abundance of each unique TCRbeta CDR3 rearrangement, sequence reads were collapsed and filtered. For each sample, productive Simpson clonality was calculated as the square root of Simpson's diversity index over productive rearrangements. This is the immuneACCESS table as TCRdb keeps it, with only in-frame sequences that have V and J called. A part of the clones is gone; compared with another copy, unresolved V genes explain less than half, and the rest is unexplained. The V and J calls and the clone size are those of that table, but D and trimming were determined from the DNA. The sample table lists 80,000 to 100,000 clones, around 96% of them with a count of one. The ten largest clonotypes hold more than 4% of the sample.

Collaborating institutions collected whole blood in K2EDTA tubes following their own protocols. For TCRbeta analysis, collaborator samples were shipped as frozen whole blood, as isolated PBMCs, or as DNA extracted from either sample type. Taken from the germline V gene, the CDR1 and CDR2 loops are SGHDT and YYEEEE. V is pruned by 3 bases and J by 6 bases, leaving 2 bases of the junction without a gene match. The CDR3 numbers 14 residues from cysteine through phenylalanine. Of the read, only the CDR3 DNA is kept; its 42 bases are in frame from base 1. The chain links TRBV5-6 with TRBJ1-5, with 11 bases aligning to TRBD1. The sample taken for sequencing was peripheral blood. The sequence was obtained from a human donor with active COVID-19. The donor label of this sample is uncertain. The CDR3 reads CASSSGTGGQPQHF. Read as DNA, the sequence is TGTGCCAGCAGCTCCGGGACAGGGGGTCAGCCCCAGCATTTT. Where the CDR3 stops, the reference TRBV5-6 and TRBJ1-5 genes take over; the full variable domain is DAGVTQSPTHLIKTRGQQVTLRCSPKSGHDTVSWYQQALGQGPQFIFQYYEEEERQRGNFPDRFSGHQFPNYSSELNVNALLLGDSALYLCASSSGTGGQPQHFGDGTRLSIL.